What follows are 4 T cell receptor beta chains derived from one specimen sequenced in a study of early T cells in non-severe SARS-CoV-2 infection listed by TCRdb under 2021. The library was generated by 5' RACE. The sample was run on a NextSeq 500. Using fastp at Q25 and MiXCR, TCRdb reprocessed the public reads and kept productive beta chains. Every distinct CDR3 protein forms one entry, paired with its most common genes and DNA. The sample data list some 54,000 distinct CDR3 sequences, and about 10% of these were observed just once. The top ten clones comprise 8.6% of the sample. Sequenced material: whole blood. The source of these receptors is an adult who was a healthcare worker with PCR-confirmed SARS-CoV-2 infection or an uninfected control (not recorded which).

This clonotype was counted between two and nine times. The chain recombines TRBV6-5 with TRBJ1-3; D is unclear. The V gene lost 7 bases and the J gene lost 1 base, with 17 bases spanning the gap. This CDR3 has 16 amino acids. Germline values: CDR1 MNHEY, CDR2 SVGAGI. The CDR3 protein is CASTPLGDASGNTIYF. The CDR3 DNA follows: TGTGCCAGCACCCCCCTGGGAGACGCTTCTGGAAACACCATATATTTT.

The CDR3, as DNA: TGTGCCAGCAGCGTAGAAGTCGGGGGCCCTAACTATGGCTACACCTTC. Protein product: CASSVEVGGPNYGYTF. The rearrangement joins TRBV9 to TRBJ1-2, with D tentatively TRBD1 (6 bases). V was shortened by 0 bases and J by 0 bases, with 12 bases between the two germline ends. Germline V gene data show CDR1 as SGDLS and CDR2 as YYNGEE. CDR3 length equals 16 residues.

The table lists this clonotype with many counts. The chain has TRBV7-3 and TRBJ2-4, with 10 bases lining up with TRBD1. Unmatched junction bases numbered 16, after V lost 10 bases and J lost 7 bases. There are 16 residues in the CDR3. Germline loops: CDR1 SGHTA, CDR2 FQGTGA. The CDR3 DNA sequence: TGTGCCACCGCGCGAGGATGGGACAGGGGAATGAACATTCAGTACTTC. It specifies CATARGWDRGMNIQYF. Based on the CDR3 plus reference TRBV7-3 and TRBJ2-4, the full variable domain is GAGVSQTPSNKVTEKGKYVELRCDPISGHTALYWYRQSLGQGPEFLIYFQGTGAADDSGLPNDRFFAVRPEGSVSTLKIQRTERGDSAVYLCATARGWDRGMNIQYFGAGTRLSVL.

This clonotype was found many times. The CDR3 loop is CASSPGTDVLATNEKLFF. For the CDR3, the DNA is TGTGCCAGCTCACCCGGGACAGACGTCCTCGCAACTAATGAAAAACTGTTTTTT. V and J are TRBV18 and TRBJ1-4; 7 bases align to TRBD1. This CDR3 contains 18 residues. J gave up 0 bases and V 3 bases, and 10 bases lay outside the gene matches. Germline CDR1 KGHSH, CDR2 LQKENI.